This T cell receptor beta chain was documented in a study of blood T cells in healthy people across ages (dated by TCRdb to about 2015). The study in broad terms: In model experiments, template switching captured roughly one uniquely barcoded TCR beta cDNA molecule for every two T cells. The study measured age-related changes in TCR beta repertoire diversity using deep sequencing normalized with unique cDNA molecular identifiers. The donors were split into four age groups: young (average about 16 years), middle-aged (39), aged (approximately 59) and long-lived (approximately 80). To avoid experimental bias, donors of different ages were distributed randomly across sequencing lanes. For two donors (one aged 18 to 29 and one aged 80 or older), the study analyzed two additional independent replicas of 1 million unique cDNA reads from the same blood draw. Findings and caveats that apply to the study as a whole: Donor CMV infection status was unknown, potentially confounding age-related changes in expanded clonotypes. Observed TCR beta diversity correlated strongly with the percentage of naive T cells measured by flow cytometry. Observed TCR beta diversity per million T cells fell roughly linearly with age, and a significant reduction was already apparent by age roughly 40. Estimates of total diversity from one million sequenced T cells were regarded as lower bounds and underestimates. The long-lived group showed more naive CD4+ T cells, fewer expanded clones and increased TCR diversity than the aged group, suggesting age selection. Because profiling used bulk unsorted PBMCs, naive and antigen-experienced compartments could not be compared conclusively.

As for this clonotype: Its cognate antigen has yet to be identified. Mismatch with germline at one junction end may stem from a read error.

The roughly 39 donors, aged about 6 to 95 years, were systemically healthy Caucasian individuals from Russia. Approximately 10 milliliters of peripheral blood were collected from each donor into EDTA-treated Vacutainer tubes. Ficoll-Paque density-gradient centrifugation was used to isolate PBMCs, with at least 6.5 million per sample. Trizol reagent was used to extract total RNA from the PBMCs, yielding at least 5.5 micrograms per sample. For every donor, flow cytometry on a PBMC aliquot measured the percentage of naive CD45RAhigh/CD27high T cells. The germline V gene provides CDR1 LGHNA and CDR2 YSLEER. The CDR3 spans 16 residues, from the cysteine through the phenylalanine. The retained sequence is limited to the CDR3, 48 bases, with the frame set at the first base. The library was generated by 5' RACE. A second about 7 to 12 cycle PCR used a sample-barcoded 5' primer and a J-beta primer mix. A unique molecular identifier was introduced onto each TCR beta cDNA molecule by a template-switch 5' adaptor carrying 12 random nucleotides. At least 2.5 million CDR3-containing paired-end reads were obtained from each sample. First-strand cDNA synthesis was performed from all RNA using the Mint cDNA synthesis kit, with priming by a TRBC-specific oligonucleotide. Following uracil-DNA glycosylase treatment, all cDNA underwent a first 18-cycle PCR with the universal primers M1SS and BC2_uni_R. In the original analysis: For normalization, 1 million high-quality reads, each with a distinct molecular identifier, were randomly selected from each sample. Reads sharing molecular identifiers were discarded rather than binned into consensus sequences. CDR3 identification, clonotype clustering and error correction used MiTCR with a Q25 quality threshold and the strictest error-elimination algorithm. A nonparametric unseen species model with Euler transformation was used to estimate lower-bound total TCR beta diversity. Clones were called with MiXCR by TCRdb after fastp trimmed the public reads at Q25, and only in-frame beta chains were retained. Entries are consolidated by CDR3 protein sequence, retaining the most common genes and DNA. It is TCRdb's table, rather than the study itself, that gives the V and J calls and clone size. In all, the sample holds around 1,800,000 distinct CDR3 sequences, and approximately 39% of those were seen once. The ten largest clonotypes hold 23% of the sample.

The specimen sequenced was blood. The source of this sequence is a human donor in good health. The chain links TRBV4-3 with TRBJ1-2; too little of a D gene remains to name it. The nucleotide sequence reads TGCGCCGGCAGCCAAGCACCGACCGGTGGGTTCTTCGGCTGCACCTTC. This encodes CAGSQAPTGGFFGCTF.